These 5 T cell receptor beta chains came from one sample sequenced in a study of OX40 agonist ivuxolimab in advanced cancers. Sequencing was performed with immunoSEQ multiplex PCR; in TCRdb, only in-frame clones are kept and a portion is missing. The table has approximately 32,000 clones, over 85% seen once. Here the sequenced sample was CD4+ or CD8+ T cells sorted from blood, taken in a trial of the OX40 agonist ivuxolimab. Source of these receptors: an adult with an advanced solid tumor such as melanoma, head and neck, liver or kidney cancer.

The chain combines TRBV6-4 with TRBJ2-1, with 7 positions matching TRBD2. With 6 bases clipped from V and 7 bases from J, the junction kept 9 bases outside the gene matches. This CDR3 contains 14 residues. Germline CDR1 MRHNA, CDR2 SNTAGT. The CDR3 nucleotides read TGTGCCAGCAGCTTGTGGGAGGGCCAGAATGAGCAGTTCTTC. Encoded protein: CASSLWEGQNEQFF.

The CDR3 is CATSEGRGANEKLFF. The CDR3 nucleotides are TGTGCCACCAGCGAGGGGAGAGGGGCTAATGAAAAACTGTTTTTT. The chain couples TRBV15 to TRBJ1-4, with D tentatively TRBD1 (5 bases). Trimming left V 5 bases short and J 3 bases short, with 13 bases between. This CDR3 region has 15 residues. CDR1 is LNHNV, CDR2 YYDKDF, per germline (reference sequence).

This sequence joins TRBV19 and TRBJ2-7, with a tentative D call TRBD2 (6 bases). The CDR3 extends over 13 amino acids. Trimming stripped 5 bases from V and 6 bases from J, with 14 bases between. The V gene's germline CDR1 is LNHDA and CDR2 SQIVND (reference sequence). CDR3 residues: CASSSGGVAEQYF. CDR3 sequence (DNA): TGTGCCAGTAGTTCCGGGGGAGTGGCCGAGCAGTACTTC.

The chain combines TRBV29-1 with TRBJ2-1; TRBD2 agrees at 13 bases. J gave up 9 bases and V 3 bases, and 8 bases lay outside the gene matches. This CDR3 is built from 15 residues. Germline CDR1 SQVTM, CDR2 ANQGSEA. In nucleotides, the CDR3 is TGCAGCGTTGACCGCTGGACTAGCGGGAGCTGTGAGCAGTTCTTC. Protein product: CSVDRWTSGSCEQFF.

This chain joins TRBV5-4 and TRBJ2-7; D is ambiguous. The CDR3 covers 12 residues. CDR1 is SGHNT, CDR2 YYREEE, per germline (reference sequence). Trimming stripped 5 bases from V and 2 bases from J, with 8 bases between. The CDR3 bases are TGTGCCAGCAGTACAGTTCCCTACGAGCAGTACTTC. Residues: CASSTVPYEQYF.